This T cell receptor beta chain was captured in a study of T-cell reconstitution after alpha-beta-depleted transplantation in children. This clonotype occurred a few times. Preparation of the TCRbeta library used unique molecular identifiers. Each CDR3 protein gets one entry after TCRdb re-called the PCR reads with MiXCR. This sample has some 550,000 distinct CDR3 sequences; around 16% occur once, and the top ten carry 3.3%. V was trimmed by 0 bases and J by 1 base, leaving 12 bases between them. The V gene's germline CDR1 is DFQATT and CDR2 SNEGSKA (reference sequence). The CDR3 covers 16 residues. The clonotype comes from a human donor who donated a stem cell graft to a child with acute lymphoblastic leukemia. This specimen consisted of PBMCs from the stem cell graft donor, obtained from the stem cell graft. The rearrangement uses TRBV20-1 and TRBJ2-2; D is tentatively TRBD1 or TRBD2 (5 bases each). CDR3 sequence reads: CSARDTGRMNTGELFF. CDR3 coding DNA: TGCAGTGCTAGAGATACGGGACGGATGAACACCGGGGAGCTGTTTTTT.